What follows is one T cell receptor (beta chain) and its context. What it binds is not known. The data were obtained in a study of cytomegalovirus exposure and HLA in healthy donors. Libraries were prepared by immunoSEQ multiplex PCR; TCRdb keeps only in-frame clonotypes and omits some of them. Of around 250,000 clones listed, 90% were seen once; the top ten hold 2.5% to 3.5%. Trimming removed 0 bases from V and 6 bases from J, with 19 bases in between. Germline V CDR1 and CDR2: SGDLS, YYNGEE. The CDR3 is 16 residues long. General study findings and limits: 150 or so TCR beta chains were listed as cytomegalovirus-associated.

Sequencing used PBMCs. The receptor was isolated from a woman aged 25-40 years in good health and CMV-seronegative. This sequence joins TRBV9 and TRBJ2-7; the D gene could be TRBD1 or TRBD2 (6 bases each). The CDR3 sequence is CASSVGAGEADSEQYF. The CDR3 nucleotides read TGTGCCAGCAGCGTAGGGGCAGGGGAGGCTGATAGCGAGCAGTACTTC.